This T cell receptor beta chain was identified during a study of blood T cell repertoires in COVID-19. For the study at large: T cells, B-cell-depleted T cells, or PBMCs supplied cDNA or gDNA.

Those enrolled in Seattle joined during active infection and were followed longitudinally afterward. This CDR3 is built from 13 residues. Trimming took off 10 bases at V and 0 bases at J, with 12 bases between the two ends. The germline V gene encodes CDR1 LNHDA and CDR2 SQIVND (reference sequence). The protocol was immunoSEQ multiplex PCR, while the TCRdb copy is restricted to in-frame clones and leaves out a portion. The top ten clones hold 9.5% to 10% of a sample with about 330,000 clones, approximately 88% of them seen once. The V gene is TRBV19, the J gene TRBJ1-2, with a tentative D call TRBD1 (5 bases). This TCR was recovered from a man aged 25-40 years with COVID-19, enrolled during active disease. Sequenced material: peripheral blood. The CDR3, as DNA: TGTGCCATAAAAGGGACTTCTAACTATGGCTACACCTTC. This encodes CAIKGTSNYGYTF.